This record covers a single TCR beta chain. Generated by immunoSEQ multiplex PCR, the TCRdb table keeps only in-frame clones and is missing some. The table includes nearly 55,000 clones, around 89% detected once. This sample was taken from a study of OX40 agonist ivuxolimab in advanced cancers. Looking at the study overall: The study gave patients intravenous ivuxolimab at 0.01 to 10 mg/kg every 2 weeks.

Researchers took blood at baseline, on cycle 4 day 1, and on cycle 7 day 1. Germline CDR1 SGHTA, CDR2 FQGTGA. The CDR3 extends over 12 amino acids. Trimming took 5 bases from V and 10 from J, leaving 14 bases between them. The TCR comes from an adult with an advanced solid tumor such as melanoma, head and neck, liver or kidney cancer. The material was CD4+ or CD8+ T cells sorted from blood, obtained in a trial of the OX40 agonist ivuxolimab. The chain is built from TRBV7-3 and TRBJ1-1; tentative D call: TRBD1 (5 bases). The CDR3 nucleotides read TGTGCCAGCAGCCTCGGGACCGGCGGAGCTTTCTTT. Translation gives CASSLGTGGAFF.